This T cell receptor (beta chain) was sequenced for a study of high-grade serous ovarian cancer treatment subgroups. Assay used: immunoSEQ multiplex PCR; TCRdb lists only in-frame clones, some missing. This table holds some 40,000 clones, approximately 81% found once. In regard to this clone: Its antigen is not identified.

Tumor samples were obtained before definitive surgery or chemotherapy. Overall study findings and caveats: Repertoire similarity ranged roughly 0.11 to 0.85 between tumors of one patient.

Trimming took 1 base from V and 2 from J, leaving 9 bases between them. CDR1 and CDR2 (germline): SGHTA, FQGNSA. The CDR3 covers 15 residues. The TCR was taken from a human donor with high-grade serous ovarian cancer. The V gene is TRBV7-2, the J gene TRBJ1-3; D possibly corresponds to TRBD1 (5 bases). The sequenced sample was tumor tissue. CDR3 region: CASSLGLGAGNTIYF. CDR3 sequence (DNA): TGTGCCAGCAGCTTAGGTTTAGGGGCTGGAAACACCATATATTTT.